This T cell receptor beta chain is drawn from a study of blood T cell repertoires in COVID-19. In the study overall: COVID-19 samples, acute and convalescent, were from the United States, Italy and Spain. From T cells, B-cell-depleted T cells, or PBMCs came the material, which was cDNA or gDNA.

In the original analysis: Cell counts per sample came from amplifying reference gene primers. Data came from immunoSEQ multiplex PCR; TCRdb stores just in-frame clones and leaves some out. V, J and clone size derive from that table, while D and trimming were established from the DNA sequence. This sample has about 120,000 clones, with under 80% found just once. Germline lookup yields CDR1 MNHNY and CDR2 SVGAGI (reference sequence). The J segment lost 12 bases and the V segment lost 4 bases, leaving 15 bases of the junction unmatched. There are 15 residues in the CDR3. The sequence was collected from a man between 50 and 59 years old with acute or convalescent COVID-19. Material: peripheral blood. V gene TRBV6-6 combines with J gene TRBJ1-2, with 9 bases that match TRBD1. The CDR3 sequence: CASSLPQQGAHGHTF. In DNA form, the CDR3 reads TGTGCCAGCAGTTTACCCCAACAGGGGGCGCACGGCCACACCTTC.